This TCR beta chain was recovered during a study of T cell repertoires in aging, cancer and after chemotherapy. For the study at large: Donors were grouped into six age bands spanning 30 or younger through 70 or older. General study findings and limits: Age-matched healthy donors had significantly more diverse, less clonal blood TCR repertoires than untreated cancer patients.

Multiplex touch-down PCR with TRB-A/B primers amplified rearranged V-D-J TRB sequences. One entry per CDR3 protein results from TCRdb running MiXCR on the multiplex PCR reads. The data hold approximately 2,500 distinct CDR3 sequences, with roughly 45% observed a single time. The template was genomic DNA from peripheral blood, not RNA. Turning to this clonotype: Its antigen is as yet unknown.

Sample: blood. The receptor's source is a human donor with a blood cancer.

The CDR3 DNA reads TGCAGTGCTAGAGGGACTCGGGGGCCTTTAGATACGCAGTATTTT. Translation gives CSARGTRGPLDTQYF. This chain joins TRBV20-1 and TRBJ2-3, with D tentatively TRBD1 or TRBD2 (6 bases each). Per germline, CDR1 DFQATT and CDR2 SNEGSKA (reference sequence). The CDR3 runs to 15 residues. The germline V and J ends were trimmed by 1 base and 5 bases, with 16 bases remaining between them.